The rows below give T cell receptor beta chains drawn from one sample of a study of OX40 agonist ivuxolimab in advanced cancers. Data came from immunoSEQ multiplex PCR; TCRdb stores just in-frame clones and leaves some out. The sample consists of under 80,000 clones, 85% of them appearing once. The specimen comprised CD4+ or CD8+ T cells sorted from blood, sampled in a trial of the OX40 agonist ivuxolimab. The receptors derive from an adult with an advanced solid tumor such as melanoma, head and neck, liver or kidney cancer. The CDR3 runs from the conserved cysteine through the conserved F or W. Each record gives: D gene, J gene, V gene, clone size, CDR3 DNA, CDR3 protein. The D gene is left open where the match is weak. Clone size is shown for a subset of rows, as once, few, many or a class of expanded clone.

.,TRBJ1-2,TRBV7-2,.,TGTGCCAGCAGCTTAGGGGCTGCAAACTATGGCTACACCTTC,CASSLGAANYGYTF
.,TRBJ1-5,TRBV27,few,TGTGCCAGCAGAAGACAAACGGGACAGCCCCAGCATTTT,CASRRQTGQPQHF
.,TRBJ2-7,TRBV6-5,.,TGTGCCAGCAGTTACTCAGGGCCGTCCGGCGAGCAGTACTTC,CASSYSGPSGEQYF
.,TRBJ1-1,TRBV11-2,.,TGTGCCAGCAGCTTAGCCAAGAGGGTAAAATTAGGTGAAGCTTTCTTT,CASSLAKRVKLGEAFF
TRBD2,TRBJ2-1,TRBV19,.,TGTGCCAGTAGTAAGACTAGCGGGAGTTACAATGAGCAGTTCTTC,CASSKTSGSYNEQFF
.,TRBJ1-1,TRBV7-2,.,TGTGCCAGCAGCCGGGGACTCCAGAACACTGAAGCTTTCTTT,CASSRGLQNTEAFF
.,TRBJ2-7,TRBV28,.,TGTGCCAGCAGTTTAGGCAGGGGTACCTACGAGCAGTACTTC,CASSLGRGTYEQYF
.,TRBJ2-7,TRBV5-1,.,TGCGCCAGCAGCTTGGCGATGAGCTCCTACGAGCAGTACTTC,CASSLAMSSYEQYF
.,TRBJ1-2,TRBV18,.,TGTGCCAGCTCACCACCTGAGTCAGGGTACGGCTACACCTTC,CASSPPESGYGYTF
TRBD2,TRBJ2-3,TRBV5-1,.,TGCGCCAGCAGCTTGGCTAGCGGGGCCTCAGATACGCAGTATTTT,CASSLASGASDTQYF
.,TRBJ1-2,TRBV6-5,.,TGTGCCAGCAGTTACAAGGGTAACTATGGCTACACCTTC,CASSYKGNYGYTF
.,TRBJ1-4,TRBV19,.,TGTGCCAGTAGTATACAATCTCTGGTTGGTGAAAAACTGTTTTTT,CASSIQSLVGEKLFF
.,TRBJ2-7,TRBV4-1,few,TGCGCCAGCTCCCCCCACTCTATGGCCGAGCAGTACTTC,CASSPHSMAEQYF
.,TRBJ2-6,TRBV5-6,.,TGTGCCAGCAGCTCACAGGGATCTGGGGCCAACGTCCTGACTTTC,CASSSQGSGANVLTF
.,TRBJ2-2,TRBV19,.,TGTGCCAGTAGTTCCCCCCCGGGGGTCCGCACCGGGGAGCTGTTTTTT,CASSSPPGVRTGELFF
.,TRBJ1-5,TRBV5-8,.,TGTGCCAGCAGCTTGGAACGGGACCAGCCCCAGCATTTT,CASSLERDQPQHF
.,TRBJ2-5,TRBV28,.,TGTGCCAGCCTGGAGGGGAAGTTAGAGACCCAGTACTTC,CASLEGKLETQYF
.,TRBJ1-1,TRBV7-6,.,TGTGCCAGCAGCTTAGGTGCAGGGTTGAACACTGAAGCTTTCTTT,CASSLGAGLNTEAFF
.,TRBJ2-4,TRBV4-2,.,TGTGCCAGCAGCCAAGACCGGGCAGGGGAGAAAAACATTCAGTACTTC,CASSQDRAGEKNIQYF
.,TRBJ2-1,TRBV18,.,TGTGCCAGAAACCGACAGAAGGTGTGTGATGAGCAGTTCTTC,CARNRQKVCDEQFF
.,TRBJ1-3,TRBV18,.,TGTGCCAGCTCGCCCCTACAGTCTGGAAACACCATATATTTT,CASSPLQSGNTIYF
.,TRBJ2-4,TRBV19,.,TGTGCCAGTACGGAACGGGGCATTCAGTACTTC,CASTERGIQYF
.,TRBJ2-1,TRBV18,.,TGTGCCAGCTCACCCCAGATCAATGAGCAGTTCTTC,CASSPQINEQFF
TRBD1,TRBJ2-2,TRBV18,.,TGTGCCAGCTCAGCACAGGGGACCTACACCGGGGAGCTGTTTTTT,CASSAQGTYTGELFF
TRBD2,TRBJ2-1,TRBV6-6,.,TGTGCCAGCAATCTAGCGGGGGAAGTCAATGAGCAGTTCTTC,CASNLAGEVNEQFF
.,TRBJ1-6,TRBV27,.,TGTGCCAGCAGCAGGGGAGAGGCCCTCCACTTT,CASSRGEALHF
.,TRBJ2-3,TRBV6-1,.,TGTGCCAGCAGCCTGGGTCAGGGGCTGGGAGATACGCAGTATTTT,CASSLGQGLGDTQYF
.,TRBJ2-7,TRBV15,.,TGTGCCACCAGCAGAGGGAGCGGACCCTACGAGCAGTACTTC,CATSRGSGPYEQYF
.,TRBJ2-7,TRBV19,.,TGTGCCAGTAGTATAGGTGCCGGGCAGTCCTACGAGCAGTACTTC,CASSIGAGQSYEQYF
TRBD1,TRBJ2-2,TRBV7-9,.,TGTGCCAGCAGCTTGCCCGGGACAGGTTCCGGGGAGCTGTTTTTT,CASSLPGTGSGELFF
.,TRBJ2-2,TRBV5-6,.,TGTGCCAGCAGCTTGGTGGCTTCCACCGGGGAGCTGTTTTTT,CASSLVASTGELFF
.,TRBJ2-7,TRBV19,.,TGTGCCAGTAGTATCCAAGCGGCGGCAGGGCCCCACGAGCAGTACTTC,CASSIQAAAGPHEQYF